This TCR beta chain was observed in a study of patients and donors after allogeneic stem cell transplantation. This clonotype was found many times. TCRdb called the RT-PCR reads again in MiXCR, with one record for every CDR3 protein. Seen here are about 160,000 distinct CDR3 sequences, about 24% observed once, and the top ten hold approximately 26%. V was cut by 0 bases and J by 0 bases, with 9 bases left in between. Looked up from germline, CDR1 is SGHRS and CDR2 is YFSETQ. The CDR3 is 15 amino acids. What was sequenced was blood, either unsorted or a sorted T cell fraction (not recorded which). This chain links TRBV5-1 with TRBJ1-2; no clear D gene. This receptor was identified in a human donor who was either an allogeneic HSCT recipient or a stem cell or donor lymphocyte infusion donor (not recorded which). It is not recorded whose cells these are; they may come from a transplant donor. The CDR3 bases are TGCGCCAGCAGCTTGGGTACACCTACTAACTATGGCTACACCTTC. Protein product: CASSLGTPTNYGYTF.